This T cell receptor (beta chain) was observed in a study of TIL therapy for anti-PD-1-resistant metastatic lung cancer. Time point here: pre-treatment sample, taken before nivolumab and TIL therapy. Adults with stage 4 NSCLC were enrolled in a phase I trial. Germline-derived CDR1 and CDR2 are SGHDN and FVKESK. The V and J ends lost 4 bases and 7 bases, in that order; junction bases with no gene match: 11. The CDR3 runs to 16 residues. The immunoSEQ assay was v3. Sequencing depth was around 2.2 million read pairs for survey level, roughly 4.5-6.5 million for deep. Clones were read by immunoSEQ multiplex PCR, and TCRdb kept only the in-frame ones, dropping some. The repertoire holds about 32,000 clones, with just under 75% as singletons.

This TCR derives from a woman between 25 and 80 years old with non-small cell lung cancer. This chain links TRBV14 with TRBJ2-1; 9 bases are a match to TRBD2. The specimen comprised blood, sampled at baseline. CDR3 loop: CASSPVLIAGVNEQFF. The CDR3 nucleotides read TGTGCCAGCAGCCCGGTCTTGATAGCGGGAGTAAATGAGCAGTTCTTC.